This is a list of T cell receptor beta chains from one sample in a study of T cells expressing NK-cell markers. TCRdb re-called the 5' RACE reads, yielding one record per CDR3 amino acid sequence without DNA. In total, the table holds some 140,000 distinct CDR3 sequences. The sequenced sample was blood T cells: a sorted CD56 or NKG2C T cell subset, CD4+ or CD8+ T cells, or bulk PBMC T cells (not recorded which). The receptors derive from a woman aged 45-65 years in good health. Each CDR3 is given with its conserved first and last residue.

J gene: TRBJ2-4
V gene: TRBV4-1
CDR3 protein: CASSQGYSQLAKNIQYF

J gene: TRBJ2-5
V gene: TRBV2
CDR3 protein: CASGLGVRTPVWNQETQYF

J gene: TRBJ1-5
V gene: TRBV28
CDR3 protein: CASSLSTGLQPQHF

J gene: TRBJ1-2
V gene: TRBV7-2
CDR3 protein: CASREPGQGFGLNYGYTF

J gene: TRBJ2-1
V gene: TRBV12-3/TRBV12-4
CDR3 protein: CASNWGGPYNEQFF

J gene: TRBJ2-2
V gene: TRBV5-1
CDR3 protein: CASSGRDYDTGELFF

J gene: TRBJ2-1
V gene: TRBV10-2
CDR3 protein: CASWGPDNEQFF

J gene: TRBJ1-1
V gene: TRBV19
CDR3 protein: CASSIWGSAFF

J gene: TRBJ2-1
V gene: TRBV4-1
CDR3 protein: CASSQVFPDNEQFF

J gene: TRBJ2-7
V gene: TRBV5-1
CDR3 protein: CASSFQQTSYEQYF

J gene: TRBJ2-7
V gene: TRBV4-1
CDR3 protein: CASSSRTSGISYEQYF

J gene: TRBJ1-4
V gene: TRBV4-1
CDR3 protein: CASSQDSPGSEKLFF

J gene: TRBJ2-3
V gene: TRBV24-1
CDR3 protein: CATSGTRDSTDTQYF

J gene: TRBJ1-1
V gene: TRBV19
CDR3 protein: CASRLSTYTEAFF

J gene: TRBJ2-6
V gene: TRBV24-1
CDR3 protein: CATSDQTWDGANVLTF

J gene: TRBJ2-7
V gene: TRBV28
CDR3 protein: CASRGRDSSYEQYF

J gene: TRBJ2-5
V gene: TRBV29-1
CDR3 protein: CSVVGALLQGVQETQYF

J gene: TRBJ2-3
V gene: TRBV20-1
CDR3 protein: CSANTGTSVPDTQYF

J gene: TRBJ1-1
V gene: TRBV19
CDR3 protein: CASSPSRGSTEAFF

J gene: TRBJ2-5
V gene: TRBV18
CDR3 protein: CASSPRDRDQETQYF

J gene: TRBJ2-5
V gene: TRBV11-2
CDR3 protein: CASSLPPLAGDETQYF

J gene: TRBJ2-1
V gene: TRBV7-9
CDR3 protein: CASSSEVAGGRYSYNEQFF